This T cell receptor (beta chain) derives from a study of cytotoxic CD8 clonotypes in ibrutinib-treated CLL. At the level of the study: Partial responses totalled approximately 24 and complete responses 2; after median roughly 71 months, approximately 15 remained remitted and roughly twelve progressed. Study results and caveats: Starting clonality was above that of age-matched healthy donors and tracked circulating CD8+ T-cell counts.

Deep sequencing aimed at 1 in 200,000 to 1 in 1 million T cells' resolution. Sequenced by immunoSEQ multiplex PCR; TCRdb stores in-frame clones only, minus some. The repertoire consists of about 160,000 clones, with about 80% occurring once and the leading ten covering roughly 2%. A single count supports this clone. The antigen is unknown. V lost 3 bases to trimming and J lost 6 bases; unmatched junction nucleotides: 9. The germline CDR1 and CDR2 sequences are SEHNR and FQNEAQ (reference sequence). This CDR3 comprises 16 residues. The receptor's source is a human donor with chronic lymphocytic leukemia. The V and J genes are TRBV7-9 and TRBJ1-4; 8 bases align to TRBD1. Source: PBMCs, taken after 12 months of ibrutinib treatment. For the CDR3, the DNA is TGTGCCAGCAGCTTGACCCGGTCAGGGGGCCATGAAAAACTGTTTTTT. Translating it yields CASSLTRSGGHEKLFF.